A single sample gave rise to the 21 T cell receptor beta chains below, sequenced in a study of shared clonotypes between healthy human individuals. This table comes from immunoSEQ multiplex PCR, and its TCRdb copy is limited to in-frame clones, with some not included. The sample has some 1,600,000 clones, approximately 98% seen once; the top ten hold 0.45%. The sequenced sample was naive CD4+ T cells sorted from blood. Subset denoted: CD45RA+ positively selected. These receptors were taken from a man aged 30 to 45 in good health.

With respect to this clone: Other DNA sequences within the sample encode an identical CDR3. The chain uses TRBV9 and TRBJ1-4; possible D gene TRBD1, 5 bases. The CDR3 sequence is 14 residues long. Germline-derived CDR1 and CDR2 are SGDLS and YYNGEE. The germline V and J ends were trimmed by 3 bases and 0 bases, with 6 bases remaining between them. CDR3 residues: CASSEGATNEKLFF. In DNA form, the CDR3 reads TGTGCCAGCAGCGAAGGGGCAACTAATGAAAAACTGTTTTTT.

The chain uses TRBV2 and TRBJ1-2, with D hard to call. Germline CDR1 and CDR2: SNHLY and FYNNEI. Trimming removed 4 bases from V and 2 bases from J, with 11 bases in between. CDR3 length: 14 amino acids. CDR3 sequence reads: CASSVENTNYGYTF. In nucleotides, the CDR3 is TGTGCCAGCAGTGTGGAAAATACGAACTATGGCTACACCTTC.

Here the CDR3 reads CASSATGDPYEQYF. The CDR3 DNA follows: TGTGCCAGCAGCGCTACAGGGGACCCCTACGAGCAGTACTTC. V is TRBV9 and J is TRBJ2-7, with TRBD1 identical over 7 bases. CDR1 SGDLS and CDR2 YYNGEE come from the germline V gene. Trimming removed 3 bases from V and 2 bases from J; junction bases left unmatched: 5. The CDR3 is made up of 14 amino acids.

This clone was observed a single time. J is TRBJ2-5 and V is TRBV19, with D perhaps matching TRBD1 (6 bases). The germline V and J ends were trimmed by 3 bases and 2 bases, with 19 bases remaining between them. Germline assignment: CDR1 LNHDA and CDR2 SQIVND (reference sequence). CDR3 size: 17 residues. This CDR3 is CASSIRAGALLQETQYF. In nucleotides, the CDR3 is TGTGCCAGTAGTATTCGGGCAGGGGCCCTTCTACAAGAGACCCAGTACTTC.

This rearrangement joins TRBV19 to TRBJ2-3; D gene ambiguous. Trimming took 3 bases from V and 1 from J, leaving 8 bases between them. The CDR3 has 14 amino acids. Looked up from germline, CDR1 is LNHDA and CDR2 is SQIVND (reference sequence). DNA for the CDR3: TGTGCCAGTAGTATTGCTAAGGGCACAGATACGCAGTATTTT. Amino acids: CASSIAKGTDTQYF.

The V and J genes are TRBV15 and TRBJ2-5, with D possibly matching TRBD1 (6 bases). This CDR3 contains 15 residues. Germline V gene data show CDR1 as LNHNV and CDR2 as YYDKDF (reference sequence). Trimming left V 0 bases short and J 4 bases short, with 12 bases between. The CDR3 DNA reads as TGTGCCACCAGCAGAGATCGGGCCAGGGGAGAGACCCAGTACTTC. This sequence encodes CATSRDRARGETQYF.

This clone came up once. This chain joins TRBV7-2 and TRBJ2-3, with D perhaps TRBD1 (6 bases). V was pared by 4 bases and J by 4 bases, with 21 bases between. This CDR3 has 17 amino acids. The V gene's germline CDR1 is SGHTA and CDR2 FQGNSA. CDR3 protein: CASSSNRAPLAPDTQYF. Written as DNA, the CDR3 is TGTGCCAGCAGCTCGAACAGGGCCCCCCTTGCACCAGATACGCAGTATTTT.

V usage is TRBV2 and J usage is TRBJ2-2; D is unresolved. V shed 4 bases and J shed 6 bases, with 6 bases lying between them. The CDR3 consists of 12 residues. Germline V gives CDR1 SNHLY, CDR2 FYNNEI. The CDR3 protein is CASSVGPGELFF. The CDR3 DNA follows: TGTGCCAGCAGTGTAGGTCCCGGGGAGCTGTTTTTT.

The chain links TRBV28 to TRBJ2-7, with D tentatively TRBD1 (6 bases). The germline gives CDR1 MDHEN, CDR2 SYDVKM. This CDR3 is built from 15 residues. V shed 3 bases and J shed 4 bases, with 16 bases lying between them. The CDR3 coding sequence is TGTGCCAGCAGTTTCTCGACAGGTGCCCGATACGAGCAGTACTTC. The encoded protein is CASSFSTGARYEQYF.

The chain carries TRBV5-1 and TRBJ2-5; perhaps TRBD2 as D (5 bases). Trimming pared 0 bases from V and 4 bases from J, leaving 16 bases between. Germline loops: CDR1 SGHRS, CDR2 YFSETQ. This CDR3 region has 16 residues. In DNA, the CDR3 is TGCGCCAGCAGCTTGGGGGGAGCGAATCTCCCAGAGACCCAGTACTTC. Protein: CASSLGGANLPETQYF.

This chain uses TRBV5-6 with TRBJ1-1; maybe TRBD1 (5 bases). The CDR3 spans 15 residues. With 1 base removed from V and 2 bases from J, the gap between germline ends came to 12 bases. Germline-derived CDR1 and CDR2 are SGHDT and YYEEEE. In DNA, the CDR3 is TGTGCCAGCAGCTTGATTCAGGGCCCCAACACTGAAGCTTTCTTT. Translated: CASSLIQGPNTEAFF.

This sequence joins TRBV5-4 and TRBJ2-7, with 8 bases aligning to TRBD1. Germline V gene data show CDR1 as SGHNT and CDR2 as YYREEE (reference sequence). The CDR3 loop spans 14 amino acids. The junction had 6 bases not matched to a gene; V was cut back by 1 base and J by 6 bases. The CDR3 spells CASSLWQGQAEQYF. The CDR3 coding sequence is TGTGCCAGCAGCTTGTGGCAGGGACAGGCCGAGCAGTACTTC.

The genes are TRBV19 and TRBJ2-2; TRBD1 agrees at 9 bases. The germline V gene encodes CDR1 LNHDA and CDR2 SQIVND (reference sequence). The CDR3 contains 15 residues. Losses at the gene ends were 8 bases for V and 4 bases for J; bases not matched to a gene: 8. As DNA, the CDR3 is TGTGCCAGTCGAGAGGGGGACAGGGTCACCGGGGAGCTGTTTTTT. Amino acid sequence: CASREGDRVTGELFF.

The rearrangement joins TRBV11-2 to TRBJ2-1; possibly TRBD1 for D (6 bases). Trimming left V 4 bases short and J 0 bases short, with 7 bases between. The CDR3 loop spans 14 amino acids. Germline V gene data show CDR1 as SGHAT and CDR2 as FQNNGV. Here the CDR3 reads CASSWGRSYNEQFF. CDR3 bases: TGTGCCAGCAGCTGGGGGCGCTCCTACAATGAGCAGTTCTTC.

The chain combines TRBV9 with TRBJ2-5; D unresolved. The CDR3 is 15 amino acids. The germline V gene has CDR1 SGDLS and CDR2 YYNGEE. V was cut by 2 bases and J by 5 bases, with 16 bases left in between. CDR3 residues: CASSVTLSVGETQYF. As DNA, the CDR3 is TGTGCCAGCAGCGTCACCCTTTCCGTCGGGGAGACCCAGTACTTC.

The chain recombines TRBV7-3 with TRBJ2-1; D ambiguous. The V gene lost 5 bases and the J gene lost 8 bases, with 16 bases spanning the gap. The CDR3 runs 14 residues. The germline V gene encodes CDR1 SGHTA and CDR2 FQGTGA. CDR3 amino acids: CASSTGPGRDEQFF. The CDR3 nucleotides are TGTGCCAGCAGCACCGGACCAGGTCGGGATGAGCAGTTCTTC.

J is TRBJ2-3 and V is TRBV6-5, with D maybe TRBD1 (8 bases). The ends were cut back, 0 bases at V and 6 bases at J, with 16 bases in the middle. Per germline, CDR1 MNHEY and CDR2 SVGAGI. The CDR3 is made up of 16 amino acids. The CDR3 sequence: CASSYSWDRRGDTQYF. The CDR3 region has the DNA TGTGCCAGCAGTTACTCATGGGACAGGCGGGGGGATACGCAGTATTTT.

The chain employs TRBV14 and TRBJ2-7, with 7 bases that match TRBD2. Germline loops: CDR1 SGHDN, CDR2 FVKESK. The CDR3 loop spans 15 amino acids. V gave up 4 bases and J gave up 8 bases; unmatched junction bases: 14. CDR3 nucleotides: TGTGCCAGCAGCCTGAAAGCGGGACTAACTACGAAGCAGTACTTC. It translates to CASSLKAGLTTKQYF.

About this clone itself: This specimen includes other DNA sequences encoding the same CDR3. V and J are TRBV5-1 and TRBJ1-1, with D perhaps TRBD1 (6 bases). CDR1 is SGHRS and CDR2 is YFSETQ in the germline V gene. There are 13 residues in the CDR3. Trimming shortened V by 2 bases and J by 4 bases, and 9 bases separated the two germline ends. CDR3 protein: CASSLGGSTEAFF. The CDR3 coding sequence is TGCGCCAGCAGCTTAGGGGGGAGCACTGAAGCTTTCTTT.

The chain carries TRBV28 and TRBJ2-7; 9 nucleotides line up with TRBD1. The CDR3 is made up of 13 amino acids. The J segment lost 13 bases and the V segment lost 10 bases, leaving 17 bases of the junction unmatched. CDR1 and CDR2 (germline): MDHEN, SYDVKM. CDR3 DNA sequence: TGTGCCACCAAGAGCCGGGACAGGGCAAATTCATACTTC. It is translated as CATKSRDRANSYF.

V and J are TRBV5-6 and TRBJ1-1; D is unresolved. Deletions cut 1 base from V and 1 base from J, with 8 bases between. CDR3 length equals 14 residues. CDR1 SGHDT and CDR2 YYEEEE come from the germline V gene. Here the CDR3 reads CASSLLARNTEAFF. The CDR3 DNA reads TGTGCCAGCAGCTTGCTGGCGAGGAACACTGAAGCTTTCTTT.